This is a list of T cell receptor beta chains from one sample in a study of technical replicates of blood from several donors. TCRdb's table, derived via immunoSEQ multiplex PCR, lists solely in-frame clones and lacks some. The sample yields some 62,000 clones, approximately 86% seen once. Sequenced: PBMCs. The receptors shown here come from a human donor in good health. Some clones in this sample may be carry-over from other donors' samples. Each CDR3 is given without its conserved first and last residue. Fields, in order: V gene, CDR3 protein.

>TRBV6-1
ASSSTGVGNTIY
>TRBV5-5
ASSSQGFITEAF
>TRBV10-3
AISESKITAEAF
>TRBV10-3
AISQGGSRNSPLH
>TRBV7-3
ASSRPGGLANTGELF
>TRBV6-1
ASSAPRAGGTDTQY
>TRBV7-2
ASSSGQFNQPQH
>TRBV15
ATSRDTSGGYGYT
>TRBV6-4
ASRTGLNTGELF
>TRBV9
ASSPAGPPLH
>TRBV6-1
ASSESIGQSYGYT
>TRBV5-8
ASPSAPEAPATDTQY
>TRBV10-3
ATRGGANEKLF
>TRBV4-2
ASSPQAGVAYNEQF